The text below deals with one TCR beta chain. These data come from a study of CD8 T cells in Susac syndrome. The RNA input was roughly 0.45 to 1 ug, and it was reverse transcribed with random hexamers. TCRdb re-derived calls from the immunoSEQ multiplex PCR reads in MiXCR, one entry per CDR3 protein. The data contain 75,000 or so distinct CDR3 sequences, around 94% of them singletons. The germline V gene encodes CDR1 SGHDT and CDR2 YYEEEE. V shed 4 bases and J shed 6 bases, with 15 bases lying between them. This CDR3 is 14 amino acids long. The receptor comes from a human donor with Susac syndrome. Input material: CD8+ T cells from PBMCs. The gene calls are TRBV5-6 and TRBJ2-3; D not resolved. CDR3 nucleotides: TGTGCCAGCAGCCGGCAGGACGCTGAGGATACGCAGTATTTT. It translates to CASSRQDAEDTQYF.